This is a list of T cell receptor beta chains from one sample in a study of T cell changes during pregnancy in multiple sclerosis. Data came from immunoSEQ multiplex PCR; TCRdb stores just in-frame clones and leaves some out. This sample yields around 65,000 clones, of which more than 75% are seen a single time; 2.5% to 4% belongs to the top ten. Sequenced here: peripheral blood, sampled in the first trimester of pregnancy. The receptors derive from a female donor in good health, enrolled as a control in a pregnancy study. CDR3s include the opening cysteine and the closing phenylalanine or tryptophan. Each record gives: D gene, clone size, V gene, J gene, CDR3 protein, CDR3 DNA. The D gene is left open where the match is weak. Clone size is stated in some rows and not others, as once, few, many or a class when expanded.

D gene: .; clone size: .; V gene: TRBV11-2; J gene: TRBJ1-1; CDR3 protein: CASSSHGTEAFF; CDR3 DNA: TGTGCCAGCAGCTCCCACGGGACTGAAGCTTTCTTT
D gene: .; clone size: .; V gene: TRBV28; J gene: TRBJ1-4; CDR3 protein: CASTISGRGREKLFF; CDR3 DNA: TGTGCCAGCACCATTAGTGGCCGGGGTAGAGAAAAACTGTTTTTT
D gene: .; clone size: .; V gene: TRBV29-1; J gene: TRBJ1-3; CDR3 protein: CSVLAFSGNTIYF; CDR3 DNA: TGCAGCGTTCTAGCCTTCTCTGGAAACACCATATATTTT
D gene: .; clone size: .; V gene: TRBV6-5; J gene: TRBJ2-5; CDR3 protein: CASSPSGEMETQYF; CDR3 DNA: TGTGCCAGCAGTCCCTCCGGGGAGATGGAGACCCAGTACTTC
D gene: .; clone size: .; V gene: TRBV19; J gene: TRBJ1-2; CDR3 protein: CASSIGEGRRTYGYTF; CDR3 DNA: TGTGCCAGTAGTATAGGCGAGGGTCGCAGGACCTATGGCTACACCTTC
D gene: TRBD1; clone size: .; V gene: TRBV11-1; J gene: TRBJ1-1; CDR3 protein: CASSLAAIGQVRSTEAFF; CDR3 DNA: TGTGCCAGCAGCTTAGCCGCCATAGGACAGGTTAGGAGCACTGAAGCTTTCTTT
D gene: TRBD2; clone size: .; V gene: TRBV7-3; J gene: TRBJ2-1; CDR3 protein: CASSLKGGPSGNEQFF; CDR3 DNA: TGTGCCAGCAGCTTAAAAGGGGGTCCTAGCGGGAATGAGCAGTTCTTC
D gene: .; clone size: once; V gene: TRBV28; J gene: TRBJ2-7; CDR3 protein: CASSFSDRLYEQYF; CDR3 DNA: TGTGCCAGCAGTTTCTCGGACAGACTCTACGAGCAGTACTTC
D gene: TRBD2; clone size: .; V gene: TRBV7-3; J gene: TRBJ2-1; CDR3 protein: CASSLRVRQSPSGSNEQFF; CDR3 DNA: TGTGCCAGCAGCTTAAGGGTTAGGCAGAGTCCTAGCGGGAGCAATGAGCAGTTCTTC
D gene: TRBD1; clone size: .; V gene: TRBV5-6; J gene: TRBJ1-1; CDR3 protein: CASSFDDRAGSEAFF; CDR3 DNA: TGTGCCAGCAGCTTTGATGACAGGGCGGGTAGTGAAGCTTTCTTT
D gene: TRBD1; clone size: few; V gene: TRBV2; J gene: TRBJ2-7; CDR3 protein: CASSPGTGFYEQYF; CDR3 DNA: TGTGCCAGCAGTCCCGGGACAGGATTCTACGAGCAGTACTTC
D gene: .; clone size: .; V gene: TRBV5-1; J gene: TRBJ2-7; CDR3 protein: CASTQGFDYEQYF; CDR3 DNA: TGCGCCAGCACCCAGGGCTTCGACTACGAGCAGTACTTC
D gene: .; clone size: few; V gene: TRBV4-3; J gene: TRBJ1-4; CDR3 protein: CASSQESGVGSEKLFF; CDR3 DNA: TGCGCCAGCAGCCAAGAATCAGGGGTAGGGAGTGAAAAACTGTTTTTT
D gene: TRBD1; clone size: .; V gene: TRBV4-3; J gene: TRBJ1-4; CDR3 protein: CASSLGQGGEKLFF; CDR3 DNA: TGCGCCAGCAGCCTTGGACAGGGGGGTGAAAAACTGTTTTTT
D gene: TRBD2; clone size: .; V gene: TRBV11-3; J gene: TRBJ2-3; CDR3 protein: CASSPGLAGSTDTQYF; CDR3 DNA: TGTGCCAGCAGCCCGGGACTAGCGGGCAGCACAGATACGCAGTATTTT
D gene: TRBD1; clone size: .; V gene: TRBV7-8; J gene: TRBJ1-2; CDR3 protein: CASSLTGKSGPGYGYTF; CDR3 DNA: TGTGCCAGCAGCTTGACAGGGAAGTCAGGACCCGGCTATGGCTACACCTTC
D gene: TRBD2; clone size: .; V gene: TRBV29-1; J gene: TRBJ2-1; CDR3 protein: CSVKGLAGVEQFF; CDR3 DNA: TGCAGCGTTAAGGGACTAGCGGGAGTTGAGCAGTTCTTC
D gene: .; clone size: .; V gene: TRBV28; J gene: TRBJ2-7; CDR3 protein: CASRSYYEQYF; CDR3 DNA: TGTGCCAGCAGGTCCTACTACGAGCAGTACTTC
D gene: .; clone size: .; V gene: TRBV5-5; J gene: TRBJ2-7; CDR3 protein: CASSRDGGYEQYF; CDR3 DNA: TGTGCCAGCAGTCGGGACGGGGGCTACGAGCAGTACTTC
D gene: .; clone size: .; V gene: TRBV7-9; J gene: TRBJ2-3; CDR3 protein: CASSLGALSRDTQYF; CDR3 DNA: TGTGCCAGCAGCTTAGGGGCCCTTTCAAGGGATACGCAGTATTTT
D gene: TRBD2; clone size: .; V gene: TRBV7-2; J gene: TRBJ2-7; CDR3 protein: CASSPLLAGPPHF; CDR3 DNA: TGTGCCAGCAGCCCCTTACTAGCGGGGCCCCCCCACTTC
D gene: .; clone size: .; V gene: TRBV7-8; J gene: TRBJ1-1; CDR3 protein: CASSLVADRRNTEAFF; CDR3 DNA: TGTGCCAGCAGCTTAGTGGCCGACAGGAGGAACACTGAAGCTTTCTTT
D gene: .; clone size: .; V gene: TRBV30; J gene: TRBJ1-2; CDR3 protein: CAWRVSQVPFYGYTF; CDR3 DNA: TGTGCCTGGAGAGTTAGTCAGGTCCCCTTCTATGGCTACACCTTC
D gene: TRBD1; clone size: .; V gene: TRBV19; J gene: TRBJ1-1; CDR3 protein: CASSISRGRVTEAFF; CDR3 DNA: TGTGCCAGTAGTATTTCAAGGGGGCGAGTCACTGAAGCTTTCTTT
D gene: TRBD1; clone size: .; V gene: TRBV5-4; J gene: TRBJ1-4; CDR3 protein: CASSYQGALGEKLFF; CDR3 DNA: TGTGCCAGCAGCTATCAGGGGGCCCTTGGTGAAAAACTGTTTTTT
D gene: TRBD1; clone size: .; V gene: TRBV19; J gene: TRBJ1-5; CDR3 protein: CASSTPGDRDNQPQHF; CDR3 DNA: TGTGCCAGTAGTACCCCGGGAGACAGGGATAATCAGCCCCAGCATTTT
D gene: .; clone size: .; V gene: TRBV28; J gene: TRBJ2-7; CDR3 protein: CASTIRGRGFYEQYF; CDR3 DNA: TGTGCCAGCACCATCAGGGGAAGAGGATTCTACGAGCAGTACTTC
D gene: .; clone size: .; V gene: TRBV7-9; J gene: TRBJ2-7; CDR3 protein: CASSQTGLNEQYF; CDR3 DNA: TGTGCCAGCAGCCAGACAGGATTGAACGAGCAGTACTTC
D gene: TRBD1; clone size: once; V gene: TRBV7-3; J gene: TRBJ2-7; CDR3 protein: CASSPGTGRAYEQYF; CDR3 DNA: TGTGCCAGCAGCCCCGGGACAGGTCGGGCCTACGAGCAGTACTTC
D gene: .; clone size: .; V gene: TRBV5-1; J gene: TRBJ2-1; CDR3 protein: CASSLFPQGNEQFF; CDR3 DNA: TGCGCCAGCAGCTTGTTCCCCCAGGGCAATGAGCAGTTCTTC
D gene: TRBD2; clone size: .; V gene: TRBV7-8; J gene: TRBJ2-1; CDR3 protein: CASSLVTGTSGRGNEQFF; CDR3 DNA: TGTGCCAGCAGCTTAGTGACTGGGACTAGCGGGAGAGGGAATGAGCAGTTCTTC